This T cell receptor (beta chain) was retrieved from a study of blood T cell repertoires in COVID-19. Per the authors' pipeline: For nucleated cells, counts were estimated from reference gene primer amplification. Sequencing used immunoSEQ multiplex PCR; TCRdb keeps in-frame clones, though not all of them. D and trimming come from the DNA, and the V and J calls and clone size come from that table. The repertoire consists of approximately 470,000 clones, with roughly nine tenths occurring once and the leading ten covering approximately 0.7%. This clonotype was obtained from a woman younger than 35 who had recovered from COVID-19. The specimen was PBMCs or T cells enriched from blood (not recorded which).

The CDR3 spells CASSDEEGGEQFF. The CDR3 bases are TGTGCCAGCAGTGACGAGGAAGGTGGTGAGCAGTTCTTC. The J gene is TRBJ2-1, the V gene TRBV6-4; no clear D gene. Germline V gives CDR1 MRHNA, CDR2 SNTAGT. This CDR3 region has 13 residues. Trimming stripped 2 bases from V and 9 bases from J, with 11 bases between.